This is a list of T cell receptor beta chains from one sample in a study of lymphopenia after photon versus proton radiotherapy. Produced via immunoSEQ multiplex PCR; TCRdb's table is partial and in-frame only. The data hold fewer than 25,000 clones, with roughly 80% observed a single time. This sample comprised peripheral blood, obtained from a patient treated with photon-based radiotherapy. These receptor sequences come from a middle-aged man with gastric cancer. Each CDR3 is given with its conserved first and last residue. The D gene is left open where the match is weak. Rows give clone size only sometimes, using once, few, many, or a class for an expanded clone.

CASSPSGGSYEQYF,TGTGCCAGCAGCCCCTCCGGAGGGTCCTACGAGCAGTACTTC,NA,NA,TRBV7-9,TRBJ2-7
CASSGSAEGGNTIYF,TGTGCCAGCAGTGGTTCGGCAGAGGGCGGAAACACCATATATTTT,NA,NA,TRBV2,TRBJ1-3
CASSGAGADYNEQFF,TGTGCCAGCAGCGGGGCGGGGGCTGACTACAATGAGCAGTTCTTC,NA,NA,TRBV9,TRBJ2-1
CSVDGLQGAYTEAFF,TGCAGCGTTGATGGGCTTCAGGGGGCCTATACTGAAGCTTTCTTT,TRBD1,once,TRBV29-1,TRBJ1-1
CAIRHPRRTEAFF,TGTGCCATCAGACACCCGCGGAGGACTGAAGCTTTCTTT,NA,NA,TRBV10-3,TRBJ1-1
CASSVAGVGDTQYF,TGTGCCAGCAGTGTAGCGGGGGTGGGAGATACGCAGTATTTT,TRBD2,few,TRBV2,TRBJ2-3
CASIRSVNTEAFF,TGTGCCAGCATACGGAGTGTGAACACTGAAGCTTTCTTT,NA,NA,TRBV2,TRBJ1-1
CASSRTSGGGQFF,TGTGCCAGCAGTCGGACTAGCGGGGGGGGGCAGTTCTTC,TRBD2,NA,TRBV6-6,TRBJ2-1
CASSQVGTSYEQYF,TGTGCCAGCAGCCAAGTCGGGACTTCCTACGAGCAGTACTTC,NA,NA,TRBV16,TRBJ2-7
CASSLGTEQYF,TGTGCCAGCAGCTTAGGGACGGAGCAGTACTTC,NA,once,TRBV11-1,TRBJ2-7
CSVETDTIYF,TGCAGCGTTGAAACGGACACCATATATTTT,NA,NA,TRBV29-1,TRBJ1-3
CASSTRRGPEAFF,TGTGCCAGCAGCACCCGCAGGGGGCCTGAAGCTTTCTTT,TRBD1,NA,TRBV7-8,TRBJ1-1
CASSAGGSFYEQYF,TGTGCCAGCAGCGCGGGGGGGTCCTTCTACGAGCAGTACTTC,TRBD2,NA,TRBV6-1,TRBJ2-7
CASSLGRGTDTQYF,TGCGCCAGCAGCCTCGGCAGGGGCACAGATACGCAGTATTTT,NA,NA,TRBV5-1,TRBJ2-3
CASSLGWRPLSSTDTQYF,TGTGCCAGCAGCTTGGGTTGGCGCCCCCTCTCCAGCACAGATACGCAGTATTTT,NA,NA,TRBV5-4,TRBJ2-3
CAWAKDRSNEKLFF,TGTGCCTGGGCAAAGGACAGATCTAATGAAAAACTGTTTTTT,NA,NA,TRBV30,TRBJ1-4
CASSTGLTTYEQYF,TGTGCCAGTAGCACGGGACTAACCACCTACGAGCAGTACTTC,TRBD2,NA,TRBV19,TRBJ2-7
CASSVGGNYEQYF,TGTGCCAGCAGCGTAGGGGGAAACTACGAGCAGTACTTC,NA,NA,TRBV9,TRBJ2-7
CASSLGPSGANVLTF,TGCGCCAGCAGCTTGGGGCCCTCTGGGGCCAACGTCCTGACTTTC,NA,few,TRBV5-1,TRBJ2-6
CASSATGGGYGYTF,TGTGCCAGCAGTGCGACAGGGGGCGGCTATGGCTACACCTTC,TRBD1,NA,TRBV6-5,TRBJ1-2
CASSFVADSSNQPQHF,TGTGCCAGCAGTTTTGTCGCGGATTCTAGCAATCAGCCCCAGCATTTT,NA,few,TRBV27,TRBJ1-5
CASSLSPGFEAFF,TGTGCCAGCAGCTTGTCCCCAGGTTTTGAAGCTTTCTTT,NA,NA,TRBV7-3,TRBJ1-1
CASSDPGTARGGELFF,TGTGCCAGCAGTGACCCCGGGACAGCACGTGGCGGGGAGCTGTTTTTT,TRBD1,once,TRBV6-1,TRBJ2-2
CASSPWTGLQETQYF,TGTGCCAGCAGTCCCTGGACAGGGCTACAAGAGACCCAGTACTTC,TRBD1,NA,TRBV6-1,TRBJ2-5
CASSEALRGPQHF,TGTGCCAGCAGTGAAGCGCTTCGAGGGCCCCAGCATTTT,NA,NA,TRBV6-1,TRBJ1-5
CSVGRGRTGELFF,TGCAGCGTTGGGAGGGGGCGAACCGGGGAGCTGTTTTTT,NA,NA,TRBV29-1,TRBJ2-2
CASSPQVADTQYF,TGTGCCAGCAGCCCGCAGGTGGCAGATACGCAGTATTTT,NA,NA,TRBV9,TRBJ2-3
CASSLDSGELFF,TGTGCCAGCAGCTTGGACAGCGGGGAGCTGTTTTTT,NA,NA,TRBV7-8,TRBJ2-2
CASSLGRGAEAFF,TGTGCCAGCAGCTTAGGTCGGGGCGCTGAAGCTTTCTTT,NA,few,TRBV5-5,TRBJ1-1
CASSESGTGATGELFF,TGTGCCAGCAGTGAAAGCGGGACAGGGGCAACCGGGGAGCTGTTTTTT,TRBD1,NA,TRBV2,TRBJ2-2
CASSERVLLGNQPQHF,TGTGCCAGCAGTGAGCGGGTCCTTCTCGGCAATCAGCCCCAGCATTTT,NA,NA,TRBV6-1,TRBJ1-5
CASSDSSGGADTQYF,TGTGCCAGCAGTGACTCTAGCGGGGGGGCAGATACGCAGTATTTT,TRBD2,NA,TRBV6-4,TRBJ2-3
CASGLVPLNSGGVVETQYF,TGTGCTAGTGGTTTGGTACCCCTTAATAGCGGGGGGGTTGTGGAGACCCAGTACTTC,TRBD2,few,TRBV12-5,TRBJ2-5
CASSFSVPGGRIFFF,TGTGCCAGCAGTTTTTCGGTCCCCGGGGGGAGGATATTTTTCTTT,NA,NA,TRBV28,TRBJ1-1
CASSLRQGGVYEQYF,TGTGCCAGCAGCTTGCGGCAGGGAGGGGTCTACGAGCAGTACTTC,TRBD2,NA,TRBV5-5,TRBJ2-7
CASSAQGALTEAFF,TGTGCCAGTAGCGCCCAGGGGGCGCTCACTGAAGCTTTCTTT,TRBD1,NA,TRBV19,TRBJ1-1
CASSLDGTSEKLFF,TGTGCCAGCAGCTTAGACGGAACAAGCGAAAAACTGTTTTTT,NA,NA,TRBV7-2,TRBJ1-4
CASSESGGRGVYEQYF,TGCGCCAGCAGTGAGTCGGGAGGGAGAGGGGTCTACGAGCAGTACTTC,TRBD2,NA,TRBV10-1,TRBJ2-7
CASSRTVSYNEQFF,TGTGCCAGCAGCCGGACTGTCTCCTACAATGAGCAGTTCTTC,NA,once,TRBV7-2,TRBJ2-1